The 20 T cell receptor beta chains presented below share a single source sample, sequenced in a study of T-cell memory formation after mild COVID-19. TCRdb processed the 5' RACE reads anew with MiXCR; each CDR3 protein has one entry. The table records 40,000 to 45,000 distinct CDR3 sequences, 6% to 8% of them present only once. Sequenced sample: PBMCs or a T cell subset sorted from them (not recorded which). The receptors derive from a young man who had mild COVID-19 (a few samples of this study predate the infection). Cell type and time point are not known.

The rearrangement links TRBV28 to TRBJ2-7, with 8 bases matching TRBD2. CDR1 and CDR2 (germline): MDHEN, SYDVKM. V lost 4 bases and J lost 2; bases outside the gene matches: 7. This CDR3 is built from 15 residues. This CDR3 reads CASSSPGGETYEQYV. The CDR3 DNA reads TGTGCCAGCAGTTCCCCGGGAGGGGAAACCTACGAGCAGTACGTC.

This clonotype has a handful of counts. The chain has TRBV7-9 and TRBJ1-1; a possible D gene is TRBD1 (5 bases). The CDR3 is made up of 12 amino acids. The V end was cut by 1 base, the J end by 11 bases, with 11 bases between. Germline values: CDR1 SEHNR, CDR2 FQNEAQ (reference sequence). CDR3 amino acids: CASSLVLGAAFF. CDR3 in DNA: TGTGCCAGCAGCTTAGTCTTAGGGGCGGCTTTCTTT.

This clonotype was recorded at least ten times. This rearrangement joins TRBV5-1 to TRBJ1-2; no clear D gene. Germline V gives CDR1 SGHRS, CDR2 YFSETQ. V lost 0 bases to trimming and J lost 6 bases, with 15 bases between them. The CDR3 consists of 15 residues. The CDR3 is CASSLGMSVKNGYTF. Written as DNA, the CDR3 is TGCGCCAGCAGCTTGGGGATGTCAGTCAAGAATGGCTACACCTTC. Variable domain in full (rest from reference TRBV5-1 and TRBJ1-2): KAGVTQTPRYLIKTRGQQVTLSCSPISGHRSVSWYQQTPGQGLQFLFEYFSETQRNKGNFPGRFSGRQFSNSRSEMNVSTLELGDSALYLCASSLGMSVKNGYTFGSGTRLTVV.

This CDR3 is CASSSGTALPYEQYV. In DNA, the CDR3 is TGTGCCAGCAGTTCCGGGACAGCTCTACCCTACGAGCAGTACGTC. The chain combines TRBV28 with TRBJ2-7, with 7 bases fitting TRBD1. The junction had 8 bases not matched to a gene; V was cut back by 4 bases and J by 2 bases. The germline gives CDR1 MDHEN, CDR2 SYDVKM. The CDR3 totals 15 residues.

The chain joins TRBV12-3 or TRBV12-4 to TRBJ1-1, with a weak D call TRBD1 (5 bases). V was pared by 2 bases and J by 4 bases, with 11 bases between. This CDR3 spans 14 amino acids. The CDR3, as DNA: TGTGCCAGCAGTTTACACCAGGGAAGCACTGAAGCTTTCTTT. Residues: CASSLHQGSTEAFF.

This clonotype was seen a handful of times. V and J are TRBV7-9 and TRBJ2-2; D is uncertain. The V gene lost 1 base and the J gene lost 1 base, with 10 bases spanning the gap. The CDR3 spans 16 residues. Germline CDR1 and CDR2: SEHNR and FQNEAQ (reference sequence). CDR3 nucleotide sequence: TGTGCCAGCAGCTTAGACGGTCCGAAGAACACCGGGGAGCTGTTTTTT. Amino acid sequence: CASSLDGPKNTGELFF.

This clonotype was observed many times. The rearrangement uses TRBV7-9 and TRBJ1-1, with 8 bases lining up with TRBD1. CDR1 SEHNR and CDR2 FQNEAQ come from the germline V gene (reference sequence). The CDR3 contains 14 residues. The V segment lost 3 bases and the J segment 3 bases; nucleotides outside the gene matches: 3. CDR3 amino acids: CASSFQGADTEAFF. CDR3 in DNA: TGTGCCAGCAGCTTTCAGGGGGCGGACACTGAAGCTTTCTTT.

In its sample, this clonotype was seen a few times. The chain couples TRBV6-5 to TRBJ2-6, with a possible D match to TRBD2 (5 bases). The CDR3 loop spans 13 amino acids. CDR1 is MNHEY, CDR2 SVGAGI, per germline. Trimming removed 2 bases from V and 8 bases from J, with 7 bases in between. As DNA, the CDR3 is TGTGCCAGCAGTTACAGGGAGACCAACGTCCTGACTTTC. Amino acid sequence: CASSYRETNVLTF.

This clonotype was seen only a few times. The V gene is TRBV29-1, the J gene TRBJ1-3, with TRBD1 matching 8 bases. Trimming took 6 bases from V and 4 from J; bases not matched to a gene: 5. The CDR3 is 13 amino acids. The germline gives CDR1 SQVTM, CDR2 ANQGSEA. The DNA for the CDR3 is TGCAGCGTCCTACAGGGGGTAGGAAACACCATATATTTT. This encodes CSVLQGVGNTIYF.

The chain uses TRBV2 and TRBJ2-7; TRBD1 matches 11 bases. There are 14 residues in the CDR3. V was pared by 8 bases and J by 6 bases, with 9 bases of the junction left unmatched. Germline CDR1 reads SNHLY; CDR2 reads FYNNEI. The CDR3 DNA follows: TGTGCCAGCTTGTTCTGGGGACAGGGGGGCGAGCAGTACTTC. It yields the protein CASLFWGQGGEQYF.

This clonotype was recorded many times. The CDR3 DNA sequence: TGCGCCAGCAGCGTCGGGGAGCATAGCAATCAGCCCCAGCATTTT. This encodes CASSVGEHSNQPQHF. The genes are TRBV5-1 and TRBJ1-5; D is uncertain. CDR3 length: 15 residues. In germline, CDR1 is SGHRS, CDR2 YFSETQ. Between the trimmed V and J ends, which lost 4 bases and 0 bases, there was a span of 11 bases.

V and J are TRBV6-2 or TRBV6-3 and TRBJ2-7, with 8 nucleotides matching TRBD1. Per the germline V gene, CDR1 is MNHEY and CDR2 is SVGEGT. V lost 6 bases to trimming and J lost 4 bases; unmatched junction nucleotides: 11. This CDR3 has 15 residues. CDR3 sequence: CASRPRGQGNYEQYF. The CDR3 nucleotides read TGTGCCAGCAGACCAAGAGGACAGGGAAATTACGAGCAGTACTTC.

This chain joins TRBV5-1 and TRBJ2-7; D may be TRBD1 (5 bases). Germline CDR1 SGHRS, CDR2 YFSETQ. This CDR3 is 12 amino acids long. Trimming cost V 6 bases and J 2 bases, with 9 bases left between them. The CDR3 bases are TGCGCCAGCACCAGGGTCCCCTACGAGCAGTACGTC. Translated: CASTRVPYEQYV.

This clonotype has a count of ten or more. DNA for the CDR3: TGTGCCAGCAGCGTTACGGGACCGACCTCTGGAAACACCATATATTTT. The encoded protein is CASSVTGPTSGNTIYF. This chain joins TRBV5-6 and TRBJ1-3, with a possible D match to TRBD1 (5 bases). Trimming cost V 4 bases and J 0 bases, with 14 bases left between them. Germline CDR1 reads SGHDT; CDR2 reads YYEEEE. The CDR3 consists of 16 residues.

The CDR3 bases are TGTGCCAGCAGCGCCCGACAGGGATCGTTATATAATTCACCCCTCCACTTT. It is translated as CASSARQGSLYNSPLHF. The chain uses TRBV6-2 or TRBV6-3 and TRBJ1-6, with TRBD1 matching over 7 bases. Germline CDR1 and CDR2: MNHEY and SVGEGT. This CDR3 spans 17 amino acids. J lost 4 bases, V lost 6 bases, and 12 bases had no gene match.

This clonotype was recorded a few times. This chain joins TRBV9 and TRBJ1-3; D perhaps matches TRBD1 (5 bases). The CDR3 loop spans 16 amino acids. From germline, CDR1 is SGDLS and CDR2 YYNGEE. The V gene lost 0 bases and the J gene lost 4 bases, with 14 bases spanning the gap. The DNA of the CDR3 is TGTGCCAGCAGCGTAGTAGACAGTCCAAGGGGAAACACCATATATTTT. Translated: CASSVVDSPRGNTIYF.

There are a few counts of this clonotype. This chain uses TRBV4-3 with TRBJ2-3, with 7 bases that match TRBD2. The CDR3 is made up of 15 amino acids. The V segment lost 7 bases and the J segment 5 bases; nucleotides outside the gene matches: 12. The germline CDR1 and CDR2 sequences are LGHNA and YSLEER. CDR3 loop: CASTRVAGVRDTQYF. The CDR3 DNA reads as TGCGCCAGCACGAGGGTGGCGGGGGTTAGAGATACGCAGTATTTT.

The genes are TRBV7-3 and TRBJ1-1; perhaps TRBD1 as D (5 bases). Germline CDR1 and CDR2: SGHTA and FQGTGA. Trimming left V 5 bases short and J 9 bases short, with 16 bases between. The CDR3 is 13 residues long. CDR3 sequence reads: CASSPSPGTQAFF. The CDR3 bases are TGTGCCAGCAGCCCCTCCCCGGGGACCCAAGCTTTCTTT. The variable domain in full, completed from reference TRBV7-3 and TRBJ1-1, reads GAGVSQTPSNKVTEKGKYVELRCDPISGHTALYWYRQSLGQGPEFLIYFQGTGAADDSGLPNDRFFAVRPEGSVSTLKIQRTERGDSAVYLCASSPSPGTQAFFGQGTRLTVV.

This clonotype has just a few counts. J is TRBJ2-5 and V is TRBV29-1; 7 bases agree with TRBD1. The CDR3 is 13 amino acids. From germline, CDR1 is SQVTM and CDR2 ANQGSEA. The V segment lost 2 bases and the J segment 7 bases; nucleotides outside the gene matches: 7. The CDR3 sequence: CSVEWGQSRTQYF. CDR3 coding DNA: TGCAGCGTTGAATGGGGACAGTCCAGGACCCAGTACTTC.

This chain connects TRBV19 to TRBJ2-1; 7 positions match TRBD1. The CDR3 loop spans 17 amino acids. Looked up from germline, CDR1 is LNHDA and CDR2 is SQIVND (reference sequence). J lost 0 bases, V lost 5 bases, and 10 bases had no gene match. For the CDR3, the DNA is TGTGCCAGTAGTTCCTCCGGGACAGCGAGCTCCTACAATGAGCAGTTCTTC. This gives the protein CASSSSGTASSYNEQFF.